The 7 T cell receptor beta chains in this list originate from one sample, sequenced in a study of Ad26.COV2.S vaccination and SARS-CoV-2 variants. Method: immunoSEQ multiplex PCR; TCRdb's copy keeps in-frame clones and lacks some. Among approximately 480,000 clones, roughly 87% were seen once, and the ten largest hold roughly 13%. Treatment: 19 received Ad26.COV2.S at low or high dose, single or two shots; 5 received placebo; per-sample allocation not given. Repertoires come from day 63 after the first vaccine or placebo injection. Sequencing was performed on peripheral blood, taken in a trial of Ad26.COV2.S vaccine versus placebo. The receptors were gathered from a person aged 18-60 years who received the Ad26.COV2.S COVID-19 vaccine or a placebo.

The chain couples TRBV5-1 to TRBJ1-1; D gene unclear. Trimming left V 0 bases short and J 2 bases short, with 20 bases between. The CDR3 runs to 18 residues. The germline gives CDR1 SGHRS, CDR2 YFSETQ. The CDR3, as DNA: TGCGCCAGCAGCTTGGATCCAGGCTGGGGTTTAGGTAACACTGAAGCTTTCTTT. This sequence encodes CASSLDPGWGLGNTEAFF.

This clone was observed once. V usage is TRBV27 and J usage is TRBJ2-2, with 9 bases matching TRBD1. Germline loops: CDR1 MNHEY, CDR2 SMNVEV (reference sequence). J was trimmed by 6 bases and V by 6 bases; bases with no gene match: 5. There are 14 residues in the CDR3. The CDR3 coding sequence is TGTGCCAGCAGGTGGACAGGGGTGGCCGGGGAGCTGTTTTTT. Protein: CASRWTGVAGELFF.

The chain couples TRBV27 to TRBJ1-1, with D unresolved. Per the germline V gene, CDR1 is MNHEY and CDR2 is SMNVEV (reference sequence). This CDR3 has 15 amino acids. The ends were cut back, 8 bases at V and 3 bases at J, with 19 bases in the middle. The CDR3 coding sequence is TGTGCCAGCGCCAAAAGACTAGGGAGTTACACTGAAGCTTTCTTT. Its protein is CASAKRLGSYTEAFF.

The V gene is TRBV6-5, the J gene TRBJ1-2; 8 bases are a match to TRBD1. The length of the CDR3 is 14 residues. Trimming removed 5 bases from V and 4 bases from J; junction bases left unmatched: 6. Germline CDR1 reads MNHEY; CDR2 reads SVGAGI. This chain's CDR3 is CASSPRGRSYGYTF. In DNA, the CDR3 is TGTGCCAGCAGTCCCAGGGGGCGCTCCTATGGCTACACCTTC.

The J gene is TRBJ1-1, the V gene TRBV9, with a possible D match to TRBD1 (5 bases). CDR1 and CDR2 from the germline V gene are SGDLS and YYNGEE. There are 14 residues in the CDR3. V lost 0 bases, J lost 3 bases, and 9 bases lay in between. The CDR3, as DNA: TGTGCCAGCAGCGTAGTAGGAGGGGACACTGAAGCTTTCTTT. Encoded protein: CASSVVGGDTEAFF. The complete variable domain, with remaining parts taken from reference TRBV9 and TRBJ1-1, reads DSGVTQTPKHLITATGQRVTLRCSPRSGDLSVYWYQQSLDQGLQFLIQYYNGEERAKGNILERFSAQQFPDLHSELNLSSLELGDSALYFCASSVVGGDTEAFFGQGTRLTVV.

The chain has TRBV5-1 and TRBJ2-1; TRBD2 aligns across 8 bases. V shed 1 base and J 6 bases; nucleotides not matched to a gene: 6. This CDR3 region has 15 residues. The germline V gene has CDR1 SGHRS and CDR2 YFSETQ. CDR3 sequence reads: CASSLLTRGGNEQFF. The CDR3 DNA reads as TGCGCCAGCAGCTTGTTGACTCGGGGGGGCAATGAGCAGTTCTTC. The whole variable domain, remainder taken from reference TRBV5-1 and TRBJ2-1, is KAGVTQTPRYLIKTRGQQVTLSCSPISGHRSVSWYQQTPGQGLQFLFEYFSETQRNKGNFPGRFSGRQFSNSRSEMNVSTLELGDSALYLCASSLLTRGGNEQFFGPGTRLTVL.

This rearrangement joins TRBV19 to TRBJ1-3, with a weak D call TRBD1 (6 bases). CDR3 length equals 14 residues. In germline, CDR1 is LNHDA, CDR2 SQIVND (reference sequence). The CDR3 region is CATGISTTGNTIYF. CDR3 bases: TGTGCTACAGGGATCTCAACTACTGGAAACACCATATATTTT.